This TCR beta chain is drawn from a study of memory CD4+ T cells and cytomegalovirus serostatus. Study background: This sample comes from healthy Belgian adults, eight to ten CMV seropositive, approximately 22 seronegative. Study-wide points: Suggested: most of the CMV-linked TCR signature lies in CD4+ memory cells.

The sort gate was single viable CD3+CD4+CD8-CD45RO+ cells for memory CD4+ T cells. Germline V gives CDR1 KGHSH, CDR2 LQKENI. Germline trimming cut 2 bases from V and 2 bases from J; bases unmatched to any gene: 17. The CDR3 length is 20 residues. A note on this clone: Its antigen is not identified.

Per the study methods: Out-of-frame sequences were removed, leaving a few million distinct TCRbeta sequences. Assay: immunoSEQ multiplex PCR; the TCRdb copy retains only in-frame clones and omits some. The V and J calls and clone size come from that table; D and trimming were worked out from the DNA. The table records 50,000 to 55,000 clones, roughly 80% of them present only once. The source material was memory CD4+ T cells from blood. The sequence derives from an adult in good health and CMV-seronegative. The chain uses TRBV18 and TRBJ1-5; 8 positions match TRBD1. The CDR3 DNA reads TGTGCCAGCTCACCAAAATATGCAGGGGGCGCGGGGAATGGCAATCAGCCCCAGCATTTT. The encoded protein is CASSPKYAGGAGNGNQPQHF.